This T cell receptor beta chain was captured in a study of cytomegalovirus exposure and HLA in healthy donors. Study-wide findings and caveats: A later analysis, which compared TCR beta chains of equal frequency, found the HLA-associated ones more clonally expanded. Later analysis associated a missense DCLRE1C variant with TCR beta V- and J-gene trimming.

There are 13 residues in the CDR3. V dropped 4 bases and J dropped 6 bases, with 10 bases sitting between them. Germline CDR1 is SGDLS and CDR2 is YYNGEE. The study ran its PCR with 60 Vbeta and 13 Jbeta primers. Assay used: immunoSEQ multiplex PCR; TCRdb lists only in-frame clones, some missing. The sample lists over 45,000 clones, around 80% occurring once. With regard to this clone: What it binds is not known.

V usage is TRBV9 and J usage is TRBJ2-2; TRBD1 is a possible D gene (5 bases). The sample comprised PBMCs. The receptor's source is a boy aged 5-17 years in good health and CMV-seropositive. The CDR3 reads CASSTRGSGELFF. DNA of the CDR3: TGTGCCAGCAGCACAAGGGGATCCGGGGAGCTGTTTTTT.